Shown below are 21 T cell receptor beta chains from a single sample sequenced in a study of memory CD4+ T cells and cytomegalovirus serostatus. Measured with immunoSEQ multiplex PCR; TCRdb has only the in-frame clones, and not every one. The table includes approximately 60,000 clones, about 73% detected once. Single viable CD3+CD4+CD8-CD45RO+ cells were sorted as the memory CD4+ T cells. Sequencing used memory CD4+ T cells from blood. Receptors originate from an adult in good health and CMV-seropositive.

CDR3 residues: CASSQDKTTSGRQYF. The CDR3 bases are TGCGCCAGCAGCCAAGACAAGACTACGAGCGGTCGGCAGTACTTC. The rearrangement links TRBV4-3 to TRBJ2-7; D may be TRBD2 (5 bases). V was trimmed by 0 bases and J by 9 bases, leaving 18 bases between them. The CDR3 spans 15 residues. CDR1 LGHNA and CDR2 YSLEER come from the germline V gene.

The genes are TRBV30 and TRBJ1-3; TRBD1 is a possible D gene (5 bases). V lost 3 bases, J lost 8 bases, and 11 bases lay in between. The CDR3 sequence is 12 residues long. CDR1 is GTSNPN, CDR2 SVGIG, per germline (reference sequence). In DNA, the CDR3 is TGTGCCTGGAGGGACGGGACGTACACCATATATTTT. The encoded protein is CAWRDGTYTIYF.

The chain has TRBV28 and TRBJ2-7; 9 bases match TRBD2. This CDR3 comprises 17 residues. Per the germline V gene, CDR1 is MDHEN and CDR2 is SYDVKM. Unmatched junction bases numbered 17, after V lost 6 bases and J lost 5 bases. The CDR3 protein is CASSRTHPSGRLNEQYF. CDR3 bases: TGTGCCAGCAGCCGAACCCACCCGAGCGGGAGGCTTAACGAGCAGTACTTC.

The chain combines TRBV7-8 with TRBJ2-7; a possible D gene is TRBD2 (6 bases). Germline assignment: CDR1 SGHVS and CDR2 FQNEAQ. The V end was cut by 0 bases, the J end by 2 bases, with 14 bases between. The CDR3 has 16 residues. The CDR3 DNA is TGTGCCAGCAGCTTAGCGGCGGGACTCCCAACCTACGAGCAGTACGTC. As protein: CASSLAAGLPTYEQYV.

CDR3 residues: CASSRKPGGGEKLFF. DNA for the CDR3: TGTGCCAGCAGTCGAAAACCCGGCGGGGGTGAAAAACTGTTTTTT. The V and J genes are TRBV6-5 and TRBJ1-4, with D perhaps matching TRBD1 (5 bases). V dropped 5 bases and J dropped 7 bases, with 17 bases sitting between them. There are 15 residues in the CDR3. Germline loops: CDR1 MNHEY, CDR2 SVGAGI.

This chain uses TRBV10-3 with TRBJ2-1, with 15 bases that match TRBD2. Looked up from germline, CDR1 is ENHRY and CDR2 is SYGVKD. This CDR3 comprises 19 residues. Trimming cost V 7 bases and J 7 bases; bases outside gene matches: 17. The CDR3 sequence: CAITTRRQGGLAGGNEQFF. The CDR3 region has the DNA TGTGCCATCACCACAAGGAGACAGGGAGGACTAGCGGGAGGGAATGAGCAGTTCTTC.

V and J are TRBV11-3 and TRBJ2-3; D not certain. V lost 5 bases and J 2 bases, leaving 5 bases between the germline ends. The CDR3 loop spans 12 amino acids. The germline V gene encodes CDR1 SGHNT and CDR2 YENEEA. CDR3 region: CASSPNTDTQYF. The CDR3 DNA sequence: TGTGCCAGCAGCCCCAACACAGATACGCAGTATTTT.

The V and J genes are TRBV5-3 and TRBJ1-1, with D unresolved. Being an ORF, TRBV5-3 has a function that is uncertain. The CDR3 consists of 14 residues. Between the trimmed V and J ends, which lost 0 bases and 1 base, there was a span of 7 bases. CDR3 sequence reads: CARSLGATNTEAFF. As DNA, the CDR3 is TGTGCCAGAAGCTTGGGGGCGACGAACACTGAAGCTTTCTTT.

This clone has more than one count but fewer than ten. The chain has TRBV28 and TRBJ1-2; perhaps TRBD1 as D (5 bases). The CDR3 spans 16 residues. V lost 2 bases and J lost 6, with 19 bases in between. CDR1 is MDHEN, CDR2 SYDVKM, per germline. CDR3 loop: CASSLQNTARGDGYTF. CDR3 DNA sequence: TGTGCCAGCAGTTTACAGAACACAGCGCGGGGCGATGGCTACACCTTC.

This rearrangement joins TRBV5-1 to TRBJ1-2; 7 bases line up with TRBD1. Germline CDR1 SGHRS, CDR2 YFSETQ. J was trimmed by 0 bases and V by 2 bases; bases with no gene match: 7. This CDR3 spans 16 amino acids. The CDR3 spells CASSFLTGDSNYGYTF. The CDR3, as DNA: TGCGCCAGCAGCTTCCTAACAGGGGATTCTAACTATGGCTACACCTTC.

For the CDR3, the DNA is TGTGCCAGCAGCCAAGGGGCCCCTAGCGGTACCTACGAGCAGTACGTC. This codes for CASSQGAPSGTYEQYV. The chain recombines TRBV7-8 with TRBJ2-7; TRBD2 agrees at 7 bases. Trimming took 5 bases from V and 2 from J; bases not matched to a gene: 12. The CDR3 runs 16 residues. In germline, CDR1 is SGHVS, CDR2 FQNEAQ.

This clone was seen only a few times. The V call is TRBV7-3, the J call TRBJ1-1; tentative D call: TRBD1 (6 bases). V was trimmed by 4 bases and J by 7 bases, leaving 19 bases between them. Germline V gene lookup returns CDR1 SGHTA and CDR2 FQGTGA. The CDR3 loop spans 15 amino acids. CDR3 in DNA: TGTGCCAGCAGCTCGGCAAGCTCCGGGACAAGTGAAGCTTTCTTT. It codes for CASSSASSGTSEAFF.

The J gene is TRBJ2-7, the V gene TRBV7-6; D possibly corresponds to TRBD2 (6 bases). The CDR3 length is 14 residues. The germline CDR1 and CDR2 sequences are SGHVS and FNYEAQ. V was shortened by 7 bases and J by 3 bases, with 16 bases between the two germline ends. CDR3 sequence reads: CASNTGRRDYEQYV. In DNA, the CDR3 is TGTGCCAGCAACACTGGCCGGAGGGACTACGAGCAGTACGTC.

Only a few counts were recorded for this clone. The V and J genes are TRBV27 and TRBJ1-1, with D tentatively TRBD1 (6 bases). The CDR3 is 13 residues long. The germline V gene encodes CDR1 MNHEY and CDR2 SMNVEV (reference sequence). V lost 8 bases and J 1 base, leaving 11 bases between the germline ends. CDR3 residues: CASGGRQNTEAFF. The CDR3 nucleotides read TGTGCCAGCGGGGGCAGACAGAACACTGAAGCTTTCTTT.

The chain combines TRBV5-4 with TRBJ2-1; no clear D gene. The V end was cut by 4 bases, the J end by 7 bases, with 12 bases between. The CDR3 sequence is 13 residues long. Per germline, CDR1 SGHNT and CDR2 YYREEE (reference sequence). CDR3 amino acids: CASSAAPLNEQFF. The CDR3 DNA reads as TGTGCCAGCAGCGCCGCTCCGTTGAATGAGCAGTTCTTC.

This clone came up a few times. This rearrangement joins TRBV7-7 to TRBJ2-7, with a tentative D call TRBD1 (6 bases). V lost 1 base and J 4 bases, leaving 14 bases between the germline ends. Per the germline V gene, CDR1 is SSHAT and CDR2 is FNYEAQ (reference sequence). The length of the CDR3 is 15 residues. The chain's CDR3 is CASSLGTGNSYEQYF. The CDR3 DNA reads TGTGCCAGCAGCTTAGGCACAGGGAATTCATACGAGCAGTACTTC.

This clone appeared a few times. The chain couples TRBV28 to TRBJ1-5, with no clear D. CDR1 is MDHEN, CDR2 SYDVKM, per germline. The V end was cut by 11 bases, the J end by 3 bases, with 14 bases between. The CDR3 is 13 residues long. CDR3 nucleotide sequence: TGTGCCGTCGGCATGGGGTACAATCAGCCCCAGCATTTT. It codes for CAVGMGYNQPQHF.

This chain joins TRBV5-1 and TRBJ2-5, with TRBD2 matching 9 bases. Germline V gene sequence: CDR1 SGHRS, CDR2 YFSETQ. V trimming: 6 bases; J trimming: 0 bases; junction bases outside the gene matches: 9. The CDR3 is 16 residues long. In nucleotides, the CDR3 is TGCGCCAGCAATAAGGGGGCTAGCGGGAACCAAGAGACCCAGTACTTC. This encodes CASNKGASGNQETQYF.

V usage is TRBV29-1 and J usage is TRBJ2-3, with 8 bases matching TRBD2. The CDR3 contains 14 residues. Germline V gives CDR1 SQVTM, CDR2 ANQGSEA. The V gene end was trimmed by 8 bases and the J gene end by 3 bases; junction bases not matched to a gene: 10. The CDR3 sequence: CSSSGGAGTDTQYF. CDR3 sequence (DNA): TGCAGCTCTTCGGGGGGGGCAGGGACAGATACGCAGTATTTT.

V is TRBV6-5 and J is TRBJ1-1; 10 nucleotides align to TRBD1. Germline V gene data show CDR1 as MNHEY and CDR2 as SVGAGI. The J segment lost 1 base and the V segment lost 5 bases, leaving 1 base of the junction unmatched. This CDR3 has 14 residues. CDR3: CASSGDRGNTEAFF. DNA of the CDR3: TGTGCCAGCAGTGGGGACAGGGGGAACACTGAAGCTTTCTTT.

The chain employs TRBV7-2 and TRBJ2-5; D perhaps matches TRBD2 (5 bases). CDR1 SGHTA and CDR2 FQGNSA come from the germline V gene. This CDR3 has 14 residues. V lost 3 bases to trimming and J lost 2 bases, with 10 bases between them. DNA for the CDR3: TGTGCCAGCAGCTTTCGCGGGCGGCAAGAGACCCAGTACTTC. This sequence encodes CASSFRGRQETQYF.